The clone carrying this T cell receptor beta chain was counted only a few times. Amplified TCR beta CDR3 regions derived from RNA transcripts. Researchers ran a first-round RT-PCR on the TCR CDR3 using the HTBI primer set. From the multiplex PCR reads, TCRdb called clonotypes with MiXCR, one entry per CDR3 protein. The sample shows around 380,000 distinct CDR3 sequences, approximately 13% of them seen only once. The sample belongs to a study of T cells in Graves' hyperthyroidism and ophthalmopathy. Turning to the study itself: Prior to any treatment, at the point of initial diagnosis, peripheral blood was collected.

It was uncontrolled infection, other autoimmune disease, pregnancy or lactation that excluded patients. Ahead of any ophthalmopathy symptoms, the blood sample was obtained at the first diagnosis of hyperthyroidism. The PBMCs were taken from about 9.7 ml of fresh peripheral blood. Deletions cut 4 bases from V and 2 bases from J, with 16 bases between. CDR1 is SGDLS and CDR2 is YYNGEE in the germline V gene. The CDR3 is made up of 15 amino acids. The chain uses TRBV9 and TRBJ2-7; D gene uncertain. This clonotype originated in a man aged 30-40 years with Graves' hyperthyroidism that later progressed to Graves' ophthalmopathy. Sequencing input: blood. The CDR3 DNA sequence: TGTGCCAGCAGCCCTCACTCTTCCTACCCCTACGAGCAGTACTTC. Protein product: CASSPHSSYPYEQYF.